Each of the 19 T cell receptor beta chains below was sequenced from the same sample in a study of regulatory T cells in long-lasting Graves disease. Time point: newly diagnosed GD, antithyroid drugs for less than 3 months. PBMC RNA served as the TCR library source. The TCR beta library used iRepertoire HTBI primers with Arm-PCR amplification of CDR3. TCRdb recomputed calls from the multiplex PCR reads with MiXCR, one row per CDR3 protein. The sample records 350,000 to 450,000 distinct CDR3 sequences, about 15% being singletons. These data were also filed under a second study, of T cells in Graves' hyperthyroidism and ophthalmopathy.

Sequenced here: peripheral blood mononuclear cells (PBMCs), sampled at new diagnosis, from a patient treated with antithyroid drugs. Receptor source: a young woman with Graves disease.

The chain employs TRBV7-8 and TRBJ2-3; perhaps TRBD2 as D (5 bases). The CDR3 runs to 15 residues. From germline, CDR1 is SGHVS and CDR2 FQNEAQ. V was trimmed by 2 bases and J by 2 bases, leaving 11 bases between them. The CDR3 DNA reads as TGTGCCAGCAGCTTAATCGCTAGCCTCACAGATACGCAGTATTTT. This sequence encodes CASSLIASLTDTQYF. Full variable domain (outside the CDR3, taken from reference TRBV7-8 and TRBJ2-3): GAGVSQSPRYKVAKRGQDVALRCDPISGHVSLFWYQQALGQGPEFLTYFQNEAQLDKSGLPSDRFFAERPEGSVSTLKIQRTQQEDSAVYLCASSLIASLTDTQYFGPGTRLTVL.

CDR3 nucleotides: TGTGCCAGCAGCCCCCTCAGAAGGGGGTCTAATGAAAAACTGTTTTTT. Translation: CASSPLRRGSNEKLFF. The chain recombines TRBV7-9 with TRBJ1-4; possibly TRBD1 for D (6 bases). Germline values: CDR1 SEHNR, CDR2 FQNEAQ (reference sequence). V gave up 5 bases and J gave up 3 bases, with 16 bases separating them. The CDR3 runs 16 residues.

This clonotype was counted a few times. The chain recombines TRBV10-3 with TRBJ2-3, with no clear D. This CDR3 region has 13 residues. V was trimmed by 10 bases and J by 2 bases, leaving 13 bases between them. Germline CDR1 is ENHRY and CDR2 is SYGVKD. CDR3 protein: CASRVVDTDTQYF. The CDR3 bases are TGTGCCAGCCGGGTGGTAGACACAGATACGCAGTATTTT.

The chain carries TRBV25-1 and TRBJ2-3, with D uncertain. Trimming left V 10 bases short and J 6 bases short, with 11 bases between. The CDR3 totals 11 residues. Germline-derived CDR1 and CDR2 are MGHDK and SYGVNS. The CDR3 protein is CATSQQDTQYF. CDR3 in DNA: TGTGCCACTTCCCAACAGGATACGCAGTATTTT. Variable domain in full (rest from reference TRBV25-1 and TRBJ2-3): EADIYQTPRYLVIGTGKKITLECSQTMGHDKMYWYQQDPGMELHLIHYSYGVNSTEKGDLSSESTVSRIRTEHFPLTLESARPSHTSQYLCATSQQDTQYFGPGTRLTVL.

This clonotype was counted many times. The chain combines TRBV28 with TRBJ2-7; 11 nucleotides agree with TRBD1. From germline, CDR1 is MDHEN and CDR2 SYDVKM. V shed 6 bases, J shed 2 bases, and the junction held 6 bases outside the gene matches. This CDR3 is 15 amino acids long. The CDR3 DNA follows: TGTGCCAGCAGCCCAGGACAGGGGGCAGCCTACGAGCAGTACTTC. Translated, it gives CASSPGQGAAYEQYF.

In its sample, this clonotype was seen many times. The chain has TRBV3-1 and TRBJ2-2; 8 bases align to TRBD2. Trimming at V came to 2 bases and at J to 8 bases, leaving 4 bases not matched to a gene. The CDR3 consists of 14 residues. CDR1 LGHDT and CDR2 YNNKEL come from the germline V gene (reference sequence). The CDR3: CASSQTSGPGELFF. CDR3 bases: TGTGCCAGCAGCCAAACTAGCGGTCCGGGGGAGCTGTTTTTT.

The rearrangement links TRBV19 to TRBJ2-2, with a tentative D call TRBD2 (5 bases). The V and J ends lost 5 bases and 4 bases respectively, with 14 bases between them. CDR1 and CDR2 from the germline V gene are LNHDA and SQIVND (reference sequence). This CDR3 is built from 15 residues. The CDR3 nucleotides are TGTGCCAGTAGTGCAAGTGTAGCGTTCACCGGGGAGCTGTTTTTT. The encoded protein is CASSASVAFTGELFF. Full variable domain (rest looked up from reference TRBV19 and TRBJ2-2): DGGITQSPKYLFRKEGQNVTLSCEQNLNHDAMYWYRQDPGQGLRLIYYSQIVNDFQKGDIAEGYSVSREKKESFPLTVTSAQKNPTAFYLCASSASVAFTGELFFGEGSRLTVL.

Comments on this clonotype: A much larger clone lies a single base off, so this may be a read error. The chain carries TRBV27 and TRBJ2-1; TRBD2 is a possible D gene (6 bases). Near its end, the DNA agrees better with TRBJ2-5, so the J call may be wrong. The CDR3 runs 14 residues. CDR1 is MNHEY, CDR2 SMNVEV, per germline (reference sequence). The CDR3 loop is CASSTLGGQETQYF. Written as DNA, the CDR3 is TGTGCCAGCAGTACCCTTGGGGGGCAAGAGACCCAGTACTTC.

This clonotype was observed a handful of times. This chain joins TRBV2 and TRBJ1-5; tentatively, D is TRBD1 (5 bases). Germline V CDR1 and CDR2: SNHLY, FYNNEI. With 7 bases removed from V and 7 bases from J, the gap between germline ends came to 11 bases. The CDR3 has 12 amino acids. The CDR3 sequence is CASTTRDQPQHF. In nucleotides, the CDR3 is TGTGCCAGCACGACCCGGGACCAGCCCCAGCATTTT.

The chain recombines TRBV19 with TRBJ1-2; TRBD1 might be the D (6 bases). The CDR3 has 14 residues. The germline gives CDR1 LNHDA, CDR2 SQIVND (reference sequence). V lost 4 bases and J lost 4, with 13 bases in between. As DNA, the CDR3 is TGTGCCAGTAGTACCCGACAGGAATCCTATGGCTACACCTTC. Protein sequence: CASSTRQESYGYTF.

The chain carries TRBV7-3 and TRBJ1-1, with D possibly TRBD1 on 5 matching bases. The CDR3 consists of 13 residues. The germline CDR1 and CDR2 sequences are SGHTA and FQGTGA. V was clipped by 9 bases and J by 2 bases, with 13 bases between them. CDR3 sequence (DNA): TGTGCCAGTGGATTGACAGTTAACACTGAAGCTTTCTTT. Residues: CASGLTVNTEAFF.

This clonotype was detected ten times or more. CDR3 coding DNA: TGTGCCAGTGGGTTGGGGACGCAGTATTTT. Its protein is CASGLGTQYF. The gene calls are TRBV12-3 or TRBV12-4 and TRBJ2-3, with D uncertain. With 9 bases removed from V and 9 bases from J, the gap between germline ends came to 10 bases. CDR3 length: 10 amino acids.

The J gene is TRBJ2-1, the V gene TRBV11-2; TRBD2 matches 12 bases. Unmatched junction bases numbered 2, after V lost 5 bases and J lost 12 bases. The CDR3 consists of 12 residues. Germline V gene data show CDR1 as SGHAT and CDR2 as FQNNGV. CDR3 coding DNA: TGTGCCAGCAGCCCGGGACTAGCGGGGCAGTTCTTC. Amino acids: CASSPGLAGQFF. The full variable domain, its missing parts supplied by reference TRBV11-2 and TRBJ2-1, is EAGVAQSPRYKIIEKRQSVAFWCNPISGHATLYWYQQILGQGPKLLIQFQNNGVVDDSQLPKDRFSAERLKGVDSTLKIQPAKLEDSAVYLCASSPGLAGQFFGPGTRLTVL.

This clonotype was seen only a few times. The CDR3 nucleotides read TGCGCCAGCAGCCAGGGAGCGACAGGGAGGAATCAGCCCCAGCATTTT. Translated, it gives CASSQGATGRNQPQHF. V usage is TRBV4-1 and J usage is TRBJ1-5, with 7 bases matching TRBD1. The CDR3 extends over 16 amino acids. The trim removed 3 bases at V and 4 bases at J, leaving 9 bases unmatched. In germline, CDR1 is MGHRA, CDR2 YSYEKL.

This clonotype was found many times. The chain uses TRBV2 and TRBJ2-6; TRBD2 might be the D (6 bases). Germline V CDR1 and CDR2: SNHLY, FYNNEI. This CDR3 is built from 15 residues. Deletions cut 5 bases from V and 3 bases from J, with 11 bases between. The chain's CDR3 is CASSRGDGGANVLTF. CDR3 in DNA: TGTGCCAGCAGTCGCGGGGACGGTGGGGCCAACGTCCTGACTTTC.

The chain carries TRBV20-1 and TRBJ2-1, with D possibly TRBD1 on 6 matching bases. The germline CDR1 and CDR2 sequences are DFQATT and SNEGSKA (reference sequence). Trimming took off 4 bases at V and 5 bases at J, with 21 bases between the two ends. The CDR3 has 16 residues. The DNA of the CDR3 is TGCAGTGCTAAGGACAGAGTCGGGTCAAGCCACAATGAGCAGTTCTTC. This sequence encodes CSAKDRVGSSHNEQFF.

The V call is TRBV30, the J call TRBJ2-7; a weak D match, TRBD2 (5 bases). V lost 8 bases, J lost 2 bases, and 16 bases lay in between. The CDR3 contains 13 residues. The germline V gene has CDR1 GTSNPN and CDR2 SVGIG (reference sequence). The CDR3 loop is CAARLSPTYEQYF. As DNA, the CDR3 is TGTGCCGCGAGACTATCCCCTACCTACGAGCAGTACTTC.

This clonotype was picked up many times. The V call is TRBV7-3, the J call TRBJ2-1; 13 bases align to TRBD2. Germline V gives CDR1 SGHTA, CDR2 FQGTGA. With 5 bases clipped from V and 4 bases from J, the junction kept 2 bases outside the gene matches. This CDR3 comprises 15 residues. The CDR3 loop is CASSATSGGYNEQFF. In nucleotides, the CDR3 is TGTGCCAGCAGCGCGACTAGCGGGGGGTACAATGAGCAGTTCTTC. Supplemented by reference TRBV7-3 and TRBJ2-1, the full variable domain reads GAGVSQTPSNKVTEKGKYVELRCDPISGHTALYWYRQSLGQGPEFLIYFQGTGAADDSGLPNDRFFAVRPEGSVSTLKIQRTERGDSAVYLCASSATSGGYNEQFFGPGTRLTVL.

This clonotype was observed a few times. The V call is TRBV5-1, the J call TRBJ1-2; D perhaps matches TRBD1 (6 bases). The germline V and J ends were trimmed by 3 bases and 12 bases, with 15 bases remaining between them. The CDR3 loop spans 12 amino acids. Germline values: CDR1 SGHRS, CDR2 YFSETQ. The CDR3 region is CASSWDTEGHTF. CDR3 DNA sequence: TGCGCCAGCAGCTGGGACACGGAGGGCCACACCTTC. Together with reference TRBV5-1 and TRBJ1-2, the CDR3 gives the full variable domain: KAGVTQTPRYLIKTRGQQVTLSCSPISGHRSVSWYQQTPGQGLQFLFEYFSETQRNKGNFPGRFSGRQFSNSRSEMNVSTLELGDSALYLCASSWDTEGHTFGSGTRLTVV.